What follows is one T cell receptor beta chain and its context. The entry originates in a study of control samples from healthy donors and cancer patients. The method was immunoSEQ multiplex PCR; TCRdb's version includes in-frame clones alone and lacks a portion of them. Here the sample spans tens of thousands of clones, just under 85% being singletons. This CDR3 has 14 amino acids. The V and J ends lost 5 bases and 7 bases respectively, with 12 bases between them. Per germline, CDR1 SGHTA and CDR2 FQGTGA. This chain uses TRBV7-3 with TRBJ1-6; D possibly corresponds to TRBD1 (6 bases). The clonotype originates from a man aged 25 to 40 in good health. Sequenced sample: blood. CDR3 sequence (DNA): TGTGCCAGCAGCGAAAGGGGGTGGAATTCACCCCTCCACTTT. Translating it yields CASSERGWNSPLHF. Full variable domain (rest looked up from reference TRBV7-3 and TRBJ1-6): GAGVSQTPSNKVTEKGKYVELRCDPISGHTALYWYRQSLGQGPEFLIYFQGTGAADDSGLPNDRFFAVRPEGSVSTLKIQRTERGDSAVYLCASSERGWNSPLHFGNGTRLTVT.